This TCR beta chain comes out of a study of post-analysis software for immune sequencing data. The overall study: Relapsing-remitting, secondary progressive and progressive-relapsing forms of multiple sclerosis all featured among disease courses.

This clonotype was picked up a small number of times. Antigen unknown. Overall study findings and caveats: TRBV5-6, TRBV5-1 and TRBV20-1 were among roughly 5 TRBV segments more frequent in patients than controls.

This CDR3 has 12 residues. Trimming took 5 bases from V and 0 from J, leaving 8 bases between them. Germline V gives CDR1 SQVTM, CDR2 ANQGSEA. Included in the TCR beta cDNA libraries were unique molecular identifiers. Each batch of about 0.95 to 10 million T cells produced 450,000 to 500,000 cDNA molecules. TCRdb called the PCR reads again in MiXCR, with one record for every CDR3 protein. The sample records more than 500,000 distinct CDR3 sequences, about a third being singletons. The chain recombines TRBV29-1 with TRBJ2-7; the D is unclear. This TCR came from a girl aged 2-17 years with multiple sclerosis. The specimen sequenced was blood. CDR3 coding DNA: TGCAGCGTTTCCCAGAGCTCCTACGAGCAGTACTTC. Translation: CSVSQSSYEQYF.